These T cell receptor beta chains were read from a single sample in a study of identical twins. TCRdb re-called the 5' RACE reads through MiXCR, storing one row per CDR3 protein. This sample carries a few hundred thousand distinct CDR3 sequences, about 10% of them seen once, and the ten largest clones take approximately 11%. Sequencing input: memory T cells sorted from blood. These receptors came from a man between 50 and 59 years old in good health. The CDR3 runs from the conserved cysteine through the conserved F or W. The D gene is left open where the match is weak. Clone sizes are given selectively: once, few, many, or a class where the clone is expanded.

-,TRBJ2-2,-,TRBV23-1,TGCGCCAGCAGTTACCCCGGGACCCCCGGCACCGGGGAGCTGTTTTTT,CASSYPGTPGTGELFF
-,TRBJ2-7,-,TRBV20-1,TGCAGTGCTAGAGATCTTCAAGGGCGGTACGAGCAGTACTTC,CSARDLQGRYEQYF
-,TRBJ2-1,many,TRBV6-5,TGTGCCAGCAGTTACTCGAGTACAGGTAATGAGCAGTTCTTC,CASSYSSTGNEQFF
-,TRBJ2-7,many,TRBV5-5,TGTGCCAGCAGCTTCAACTATCCGGGCCACGAGCAGTACTTC,CASSFNYPGHEQYF
TRBD1,TRBJ1-2,many,TRBV9,TGTGCCAGCAGCGATAGCATGGGACAGGGGACGTATGGCTACACCTTC,CASSDSMGQGTYGYTF
TRBD1,TRBJ2-2,-,TRBV6-2/TRBV6-3,TGTGCCAGCAATTCGAGGACAGGGACGAACACCGGGGAGCTGTTTTTT,CASNSRTGTNTGELFF
-,TRBJ2-3,many,TRBV7-8,TGTGCCAGCAGCTTAGAGTTACGGATTAGCACAGATACGCAGTATTTT,CASSLELRISTDTQYF
TRBD2,TRBJ2-7,-,TRBV6-2/TRBV6-3,TGTGCCAGCAGTCGTTACGGGACTAGCGGGTACGAGCAGTACTTC,CASSRYGTSGYEQYF
-,TRBJ2-5,many,TRBV11-2,TGTGCCAGCAGCTTAGTTGGGGTCCCAGAGACCCAGTACTTC,CASSLVGVPETQYF
-,TRBJ2-7,many,TRBV28,TGTGCCAGCAGTTTTGAATGGGGGGCGAGCTCCTACGAGCAGTACTTC,CASSFEWGASSYEQYF
-,TRBJ1-2,many,TRBV4-3,TGCGCCAGCAGCCAAGATTCGAAGGGACTCTATCGCTACACCTTC,CASSQDSKGLYRYTF
-,TRBJ2-7,once,TRBV6-1,TGTGCCAGCAGTGAACAGGGTACCTACGAGCAGTACTTC,CASSEQGTYEQYF
-,TRBJ2-7,few,TRBV4-1,TGCGCCAGCAGCCAAGTAACTAGCTCCTACGAGCAGTACTTC,CASSQVTSSYEQYF
-,TRBJ2-5,many,TRBV6-5,TGTGCCAGCAGTTCGTCGCGGGGTGAGACCCAGTACTTC,CASSSSRGETQYF
-,TRBJ2-1,-,TRBV20-1,TGCAGTGCTTCCCGAACACCCGTCAATGAGCAGTTCTTC,CSASRTPVNEQFF
-,TRBJ2-7,-,TRBV20-1,TGCAGTGCTAGAGATAGGCGGGCCTACGAGCAGTACTTC,CSARDRRAYEQYF
-,TRBJ2-3,-,TRBV5-4,TGTGCCAGCAGCGTACGGGGGTTGCAAGATACGCAGTATTTT,CASSVRGLQDTQYF
TRBD1,TRBJ2-2,many,TRBV6-2/TRBV6-3,TGTGCCAGCAGTCGACAGGGAATCACCGGGGAGCTGTTTTTT,CASSRQGITGELFF
TRBD1,TRBJ2-6,many,TRBV6-1,TGTGCCAGCCGTCCGGGACAGGGGGCGGAAGGGGCCAACGTCCTGACTTTC,CASRPGQGAEGANVLTF
-,TRBJ1-2,few,TRBV6-5,TGTGCCAGCAGTTATAAGGGCCGCTACACCTTC,CASSYKGRYTF
TRBD1,TRBJ2-1,many,TRBV10-2,TGCGCCAGCAGAAGAAGGGGGCTAGCCCACAATGAGCAGTTCTTC,CASRRRGLAHNEQFF
-,TRBJ1-1,many,TRBV12-3/TRBV12-4,TGTGCCAGCAAGGGGTACACTGAAGCTTTCTTT,CASKGYTEAFF
TRBD2,TRBJ2-1,many,TRBV5-1,TGCGCCAGCAGCGAGGGGACTAGCGGGGGTGCCTACAATGAGCAGTTCTTC,CASSEGTSGGAYNEQFF
-,TRBJ2-7,few,TRBV12-3/TRBV12-4,TGTGCCAGCAGTTTTCCCCCAGCCTACGAGCAGTACTTC,CASSFPPAYEQYF
-,TRBJ2-4,-,TRBV10-2,TGCGCCAGCAGTGAAGGACCCCGATCTATGGCCAAAAACATTCAGTACTTC,CASSEGPRSMAKNIQYF
-,TRBJ2-5,-,TRBV15,TGTGCCACCAGCAGAGGTTCAGCGGGCCTCCAAGAGACCCAGTACTTC,CATSRGSAGLQETQYF
-,TRBJ1-2,many,TRBV7-2,TGTGCCAGCAGCAACCAGGTGGCAGGGGACGGCTACACCTTC,CASSNQVAGDGYTF
-,TRBJ1-1,few,TRBV7-9,TGTGCCAGCAGCCAGCCTATGGGGGGTGAACGGACTGAAGCTTTCTTT,CASSQPMGGERTEAFF
-,TRBJ2-2,many,TRBV6-2/TRBV6-3,TGTGCCAGCAGTCAGCGGGACACCGGGGAGCTGTTTTTT,CASSQRDTGELFF
-,TRBJ2-1,many,TRBV7-8,TGTGCCAGCAGTGAGCCTAGGAGGGATGAGCAGTTCTTC,CASSEPRRDEQFF
-,TRBJ1-1,many,TRBV7-2,TGTGCCAGCAGCTTAGGGTCAGGCATGAACACTGAAGCTTTCTTT,CASSLGSGMNTEAFF
TRBD1,TRBJ1-2,many,TRBV10-3,TGTGCCATCAGCGAACCCCTCCGGGACAGCTATGGCTACACCTTC,CAISEPLRDSYGYTF
-,TRBJ2-1,few,TRBV20-1,TGCAGTGCTAGTTACGGATACAATGAGCAGTTCTTC,CSASYGYNEQFF
-,TRBJ1-2,few,TRBV30,TGTGCCTGGAGTATGGGCCCGGGGCATGGCTACACCTTC,CAWSMGPGHGYTF
-,TRBJ2-2,many,TRBV27,TGTGCCAGCACGAACACCGGGGAGCTGTTTTTT,CASTNTGELFF
-,TRBJ2-1,few,TRBV7-6,TGTGCCAGCAGCTTAACGGAAAGTGGTGAGCAGTTCTTC,CASSLTESGEQFF
TRBD1,TRBJ2-1,-,TRBV12-3/TRBV12-4,TGTGCCAGCAGTCCTAACCCGGGACAGGGAAACAATGAGCAGTTCTTC,CASSPNPGQGNNEQFF
TRBD1,TRBJ2-3,-,TRBV3-1,TGTGCCAGCAGCCAAGGGGGATTAACAGGGGCTACGCAGTATTTT,CASSQGGLTGATQYF
-,TRBJ1-4,-,TRBV11-2,TGTGCCAGCAGCTGGGGGACGGGTGAAAAACTGTTTTTT,CASSWGTGEKLFF
-,TRBJ2-5,-,TRBV11-2,TGTGCCAGCAGCTCCTTGAACAGGGCCTGGGAGACCCAGTACTTC,CASSSLNRAWETQYF